Below are 6 T cell receptor beta chains sequenced from a single sample in a study of blood T cell repertoires in COVID-19. TCRdb's copy holds only in-frame clones and misses some; the assay was immunoSEQ multiplex PCR. The sample contains 200,000 to 250,000 clones, 84% of which appear only once. The sequenced material came from PBMCs or T cells enriched from blood (not recorded which). These receptors were taken from a woman aged 40 to 55 who had recovered from COVID-19.

The V and J genes are TRBV28 and TRBJ1-2; TRBD1 agrees at 9 bases. Losses at the gene ends were 6 bases for V and 8 bases for J; bases not matched to a gene: 7. The V gene's germline CDR1 is MDHEN and CDR2 SYDVKM. This CDR3 comprises 13 residues. CDR3 protein: CASRTGTGRGYTF. CDR3 nucleotide sequence: TGTGCCAGCAGGACCGGGACAGGGCGAGGCTACACCTTC.

The V and J genes are TRBV24-1 and TRBJ1-5, with a possible D match to TRBD1 (5 bases). Germline V lookup: CDR1 KGHDR, CDR2 SFDVKD. This CDR3 is built from 14 residues. V lost 4 bases and J lost 5, with 11 bases in between. CDR3 nucleotide sequence: TGTGCCACCAGTGACCCAGGGTATGATCAGCCCCAGCATTTT. Protein: CATSDPGYDQPQHF.

The V and J genes are TRBV2 and TRBJ1-1; D perhaps matches TRBD1 (6 bases). From germline, CDR1 is SNHLY and CDR2 FYNNEI. The CDR3 runs 12 residues. The germline V and J ends were trimmed by 6 bases and 4 bases, with 9 bases remaining between them. CDR3 sequence (DNA): TGTGCCAGCAGGGACAGAGCCACTGAAGCTTTCTTT. Translated, it gives CASRDRATEAFF. Using reference TRBV2 and TRBJ1-1 for the parts outside the CDR3, the full variable domain is EPEVTQTPSHQVTQMGQEVILRCVPISNHLYFYWYRQILGQKVEFLVSFYNNEISEKSEIFDDQFSVERPDGSNFTLKIRSTKLEDSAMYFCASRDRATEAFFGQGTRLTVV.

The chain recombines TRBV6-5 with TRBJ1-1; 8 nucleotides align to TRBD1. Germline V gene sequence: CDR1 MNHEY, CDR2 SVGAGI. V dropped 7 bases and J dropped 5; count of bases not matched to a gene: 9. The CDR3 sequence is 14 residues long. The CDR3 DNA reads as TGTGCCAGCAAGGTGGGGACAGGCCGGACTGAAGCTTTCTTT. As protein: CASKVGTGRTEAFF.

The rearrangement joins TRBV14 to TRBJ2-5, with 10 nucleotides matching TRBD2. The CDR3 covers 15 residues. Germline V gives CDR1 SGHDN, CDR2 FVKESK. V trimming: 4 bases; J trimming: 9 bases; junction bases outside the gene matches: 11. In DNA, the CDR3 is TGTGCCAGCAGCCCACAAAGTAGCGGGAGGCGCCCCCAGTACTTC. Translated: CASSPQSSGRRPQYF.

The chain combines TRBV9 with TRBJ1-3, with no clear D. In germline, CDR1 is SGDLS, CDR2 YYNGEE. V was cut by 3 bases and J by 2 bases, with 18 bases left in between. The CDR3 is 17 residues long. The DNA of the CDR3 is TGTGCCAGCAGCGCCCAAGGAGGCAATTGGGCTGGAAACACCATATATTTT. It encodes CASSAQGGNWAGNTIYF. Supplemented by reference TRBV9 and TRBJ1-3, the full variable domain reads DSGVTQTPKHLITATGQRVTLRCSPRSGDLSVYWYQQSLDQGLQFLIQYYNGEERAKGNILERFSAQQFPDLHSELNLSSLELGDSALYFCASSAQGGNWAGNTIYFGEGSWLTVV.